Following are 3 T cell receptor beta chains from one sample sequenced in a study of blood T cell repertoires in COVID-19. The table came from immunoSEQ multiplex PCR; TCRdb's copy has only in-frame clones and leaves some out. The sample shows 200,000 to 300,000 clones, roughly 86% of them seen only once. Sequencing input: peripheral blood. The source is a man aged 50 to 60 with acute or convalescent COVID-19.

The chain joins TRBV6-6 to TRBJ2-7; tentative D call: TRBD2 (5 bases). This CDR3 has 13 amino acids. Germline loops: CDR1 MNHNY, CDR2 SVGAGI (reference sequence). V lost 7 bases and J 0 bases, leaving 10 bases between the germline ends. The CDR3 DNA is TGTGCCAGCAACTTGGGGAGCTCCTACGAGCAGTACTTC. It yields the protein CASNLGSSYEQYF.

The chain has TRBV27 and TRBJ2-4; 8 positions match TRBD1. Germline V gene lookup returns CDR1 MNHEY and CDR2 SMNVEV (reference sequence). CDR3 size: 18 residues. J lost 3 bases, V lost 6 bases, and 16 bases had no gene match. DNA of the CDR3: TGTGCCAGCAGACCGATCGACAGGGGACGGGGCGGCAAAAACATTCAGTACTTC. Protein sequence: CASRPIDRGRGGKNIQYF.

The J gene is TRBJ2-3, the V gene TRBV19, with 12 nucleotides matching TRBD2. With V trimmed by 3 bases and J by 4 bases, 5 bases remained unmatched. The CDR3 is 16 residues long. Germline CDR1 is LNHDA and CDR2 is SQIVND (reference sequence). CDR3 sequence (DNA): TGTGCCAGTAGTATGCCTAGCGGGGGGGCCCCAGATACGCAGTATTTT. Residues: CASSMPSGGAPDTQYF.